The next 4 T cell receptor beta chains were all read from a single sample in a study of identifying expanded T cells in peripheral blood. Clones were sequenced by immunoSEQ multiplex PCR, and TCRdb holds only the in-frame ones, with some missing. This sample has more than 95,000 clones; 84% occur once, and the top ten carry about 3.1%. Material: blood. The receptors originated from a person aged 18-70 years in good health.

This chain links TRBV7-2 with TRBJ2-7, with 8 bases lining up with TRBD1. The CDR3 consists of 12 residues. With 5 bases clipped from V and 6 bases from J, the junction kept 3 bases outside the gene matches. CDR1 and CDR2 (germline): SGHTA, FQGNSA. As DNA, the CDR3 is TGTGCCAGCAGCCTGGACAGGGCCGAGCAGTACTTC. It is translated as CASSLDRAEQYF.

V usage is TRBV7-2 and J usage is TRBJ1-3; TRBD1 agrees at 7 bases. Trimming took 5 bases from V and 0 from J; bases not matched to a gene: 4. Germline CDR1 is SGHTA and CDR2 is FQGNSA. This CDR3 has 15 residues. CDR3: CASSPDRSSGNTIYF. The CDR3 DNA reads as TGTGCCAGCAGCCCGGACAGGTCCTCTGGAAACACCATATATTTT.

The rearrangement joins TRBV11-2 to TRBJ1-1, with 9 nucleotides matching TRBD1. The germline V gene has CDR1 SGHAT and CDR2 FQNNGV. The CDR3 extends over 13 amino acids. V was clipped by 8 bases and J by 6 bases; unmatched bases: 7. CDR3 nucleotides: TGTGCCAGCCTAAGGGACAGGGCCTCTGAAGCTTTCTTT. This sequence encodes CASLRDRASEAFF.

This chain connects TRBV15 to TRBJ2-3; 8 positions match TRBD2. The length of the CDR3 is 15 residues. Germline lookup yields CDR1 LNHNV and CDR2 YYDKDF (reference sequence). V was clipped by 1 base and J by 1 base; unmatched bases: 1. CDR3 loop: CATSRAGGGTDTQYF. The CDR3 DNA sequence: TGTGCCACCAGCAGAGCGGGGGGGGGCACAGATACGCAGTATTTT.